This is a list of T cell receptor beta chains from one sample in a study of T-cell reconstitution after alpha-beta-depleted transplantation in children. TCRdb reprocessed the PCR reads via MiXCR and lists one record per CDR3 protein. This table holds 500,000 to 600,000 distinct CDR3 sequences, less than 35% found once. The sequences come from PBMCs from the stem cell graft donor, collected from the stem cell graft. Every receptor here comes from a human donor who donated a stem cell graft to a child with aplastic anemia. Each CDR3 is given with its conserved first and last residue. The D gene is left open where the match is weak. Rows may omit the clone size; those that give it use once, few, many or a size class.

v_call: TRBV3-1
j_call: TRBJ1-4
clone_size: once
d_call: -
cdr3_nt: TGTGCCAGCAGCCAAGATATAAGGGGCCAGGGGTATGAAAAACTGTTTTTT
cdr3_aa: CASSQDIRGQGYEKLFF

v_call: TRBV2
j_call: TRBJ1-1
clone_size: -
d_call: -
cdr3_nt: TGTGCCAGCAGTCCCTCTGGGGGGACGGCGAACACTGAAGCTTTCTTT
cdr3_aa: CASSPSGGTANTEAFF

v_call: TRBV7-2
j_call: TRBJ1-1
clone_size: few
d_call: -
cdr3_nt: TGTGCCAGCAGCCCTAAGGTGGGAGGCACTGAAGCTTTCTTT
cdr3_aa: CASSPKVGGTEAFF

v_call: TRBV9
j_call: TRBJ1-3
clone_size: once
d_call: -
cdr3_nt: TGTGCCAGCAGCGTACGCCCTGGCTCTGTGAACACCATATATTTT
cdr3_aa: CASSVRPGSVNTIYF

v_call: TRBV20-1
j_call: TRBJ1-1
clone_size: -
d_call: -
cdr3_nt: TGCAGTGCTAGACGCTACAGGGTGAACACTGAAGCTTTCTTT
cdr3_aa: CSARRYRVNTEAFF

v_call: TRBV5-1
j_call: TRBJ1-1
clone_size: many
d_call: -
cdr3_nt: TGCGCCAGCAGCTTGGTATCGGGACATCCGAACGGGGACACTGAAGCTTTCTTT
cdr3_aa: CASSLVSGHPNGDTEAFF

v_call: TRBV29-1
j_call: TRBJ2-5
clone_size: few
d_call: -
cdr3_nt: TGCAGCGTGAGGGCCTCGGGAACTGAGACCCAGTACTTC
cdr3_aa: CSVRASGTETQYF

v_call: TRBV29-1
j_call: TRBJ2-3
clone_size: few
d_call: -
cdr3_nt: TGCAGCGTTGTTAGCTGGCGGGGCACAGATACGCAGTATTTT
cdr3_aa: CSVVSWRGTDTQYF

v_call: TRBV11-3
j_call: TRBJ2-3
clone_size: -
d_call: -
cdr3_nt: TGTGCCAGCAGCCCCGAGCATAGCACAGATACGCAGTATTTT
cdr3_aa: CASSPEHSTDTQYF

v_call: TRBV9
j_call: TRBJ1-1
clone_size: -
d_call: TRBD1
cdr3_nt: TGTGCCAGCAGCGTACTGGACAGGGGGCCTTTCACTGAAGCTTTCTTT
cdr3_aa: CASSVLDRGPFTEAFF

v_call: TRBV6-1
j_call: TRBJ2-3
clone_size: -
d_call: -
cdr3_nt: TGTGCCAGCAGCTTGGGACGAGCAGATACGCAGTATTTT
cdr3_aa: CASSLGRADTQYF

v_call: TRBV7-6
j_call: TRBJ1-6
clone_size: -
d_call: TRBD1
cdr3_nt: TGTGCCAGCAGCCCATCAACCGGGACAGGGGTTTCACCCCTCCACTTT
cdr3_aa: CASSPSTGTGVSPLHF

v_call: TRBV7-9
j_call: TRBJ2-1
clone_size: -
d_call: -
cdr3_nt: TGTGCCAGCAGCTCTTGGACAGCCTCCTACAATGAGCAGTTCTTC
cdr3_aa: CASSSWTASYNEQFF

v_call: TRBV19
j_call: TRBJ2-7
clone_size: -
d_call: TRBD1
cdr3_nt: TGTGCCAGTAGTGCCGGGACAGGGGTGGCCTACGAGCAGTACTTC
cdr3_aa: CASSAGTGVAYEQYF

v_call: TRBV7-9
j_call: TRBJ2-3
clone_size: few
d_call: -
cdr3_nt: TGTGCCAGCAGCTCCCGACTGCAGATAGAGACAGATACGCAGTATTTT
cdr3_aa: CASSSRLQIETDTQYF

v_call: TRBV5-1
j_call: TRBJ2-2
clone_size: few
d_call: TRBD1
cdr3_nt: TGCGCCAGCAGCTTACGACAGGGGTCTGGCACCGGGGAGCTGTTTTTT
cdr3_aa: CASSLRQGSGTGELFF

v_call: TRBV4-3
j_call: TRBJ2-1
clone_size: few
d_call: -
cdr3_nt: TGCGCCAGCAGCCAATTCTCGGCCCCCCAGGGCGGTGAGCAGTTCTTC
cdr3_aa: CASSQFSAPQGGEQFF

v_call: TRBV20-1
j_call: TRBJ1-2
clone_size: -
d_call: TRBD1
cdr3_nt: TGCAGTGCTTCCGGGACAGGGGGCTCCTTCGGTGGCTACACCTTC
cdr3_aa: CSASGTGGSFGGYTF

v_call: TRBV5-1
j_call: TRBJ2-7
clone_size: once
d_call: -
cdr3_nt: TGCGCCAGCGCATCTACAACAGGGGGGGGCTACGAGCAGTACTTC
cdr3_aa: CASASTTGGGYEQYF

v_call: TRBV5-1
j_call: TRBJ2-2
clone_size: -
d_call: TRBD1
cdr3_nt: TGCGCCAGCAGCTCGGGGACAGCCGGTCTGAACACCGGGGAGCTGTTTTTT
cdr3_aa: CASSSGTAGLNTGELFF

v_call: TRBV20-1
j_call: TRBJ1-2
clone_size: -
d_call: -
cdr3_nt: TGCAGTGCTAGAGATTACCGTAGACATGGCTACACCTTC
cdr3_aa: CSARDYRRHGYTF

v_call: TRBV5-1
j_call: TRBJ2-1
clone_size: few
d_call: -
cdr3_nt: TGCGCCAGCAGCTCGGGACGTCTAGCTGCTGAGCAGTTCTTC
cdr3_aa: CASSSGRLAAEQFF

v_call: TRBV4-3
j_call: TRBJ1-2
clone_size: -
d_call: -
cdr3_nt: TGCGCCAGCAGCCAAGGGCCGGCCACTAACTATGGCTACACCTTC
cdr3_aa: CASSQGPATNYGYTF

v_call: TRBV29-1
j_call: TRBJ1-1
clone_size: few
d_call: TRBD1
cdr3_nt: TGCAGCGTTGAACCCGGGCAGGGGGGGGATGAAGCTTTCTTT
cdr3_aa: CSVEPGQGGDEAFF

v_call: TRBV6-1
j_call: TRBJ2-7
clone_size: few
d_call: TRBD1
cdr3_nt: TGTGCCAGCAGTAGTCCGGGACAGGCCGAGCAGTACTTC
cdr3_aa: CASSSPGQAEQYF

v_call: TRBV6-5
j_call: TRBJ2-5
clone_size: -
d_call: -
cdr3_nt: TGTGCCAGCAGTTGGGACTCCGCGGAGACCCAGTACTTC
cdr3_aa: CASSWDSAETQYF

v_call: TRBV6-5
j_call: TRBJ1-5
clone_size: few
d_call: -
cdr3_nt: TGTGCCAGCAGTGAACAGGGTATCAATCAGCCCCAGCATTTT
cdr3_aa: CASSEQGINQPQHF

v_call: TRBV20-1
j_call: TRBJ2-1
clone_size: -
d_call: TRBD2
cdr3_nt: TGCAGTGCTCCCCGGGAGGCGGGGAATGAGCAGTTCTTC
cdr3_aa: CSAPREAGNEQFF

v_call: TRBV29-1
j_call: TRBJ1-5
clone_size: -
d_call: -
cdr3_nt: TGCAGCGTTGGTCAGGCCACCAATCAGCCCCAGCATTTT
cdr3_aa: CSVGQATNQPQHF

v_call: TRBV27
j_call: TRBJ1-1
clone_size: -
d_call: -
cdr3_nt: TGTGCCAGCAGCTTAAGGTTGGGACATAGGAATCCTGAAGCTTTCTTT
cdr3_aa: CASSLRLGHRNPEAFF

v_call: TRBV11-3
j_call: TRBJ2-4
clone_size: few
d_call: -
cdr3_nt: TGTGCCAGCAGCTTAGGGCAGGTTTCTTACATTCAGTACTTC
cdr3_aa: CASSLGQVSYIQYF

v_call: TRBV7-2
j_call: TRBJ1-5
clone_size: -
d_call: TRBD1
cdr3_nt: TGTGCCAGCAGCTTAGCAGGGGGCGAACAGCCCCAGCATTTT
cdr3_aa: CASSLAGGEQPQHF

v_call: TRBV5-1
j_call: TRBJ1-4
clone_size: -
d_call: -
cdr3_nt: TGCGCCAGCAGCTTGGACAGGCGAAATGAAAAACTGTTTTTT
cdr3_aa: CASSLDRRNEKLFF

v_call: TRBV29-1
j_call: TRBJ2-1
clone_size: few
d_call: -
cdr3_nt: TGCAGCACTAAGGAGGGCAATGAGCAGTTCTTC
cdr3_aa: CSTKEGNEQFF